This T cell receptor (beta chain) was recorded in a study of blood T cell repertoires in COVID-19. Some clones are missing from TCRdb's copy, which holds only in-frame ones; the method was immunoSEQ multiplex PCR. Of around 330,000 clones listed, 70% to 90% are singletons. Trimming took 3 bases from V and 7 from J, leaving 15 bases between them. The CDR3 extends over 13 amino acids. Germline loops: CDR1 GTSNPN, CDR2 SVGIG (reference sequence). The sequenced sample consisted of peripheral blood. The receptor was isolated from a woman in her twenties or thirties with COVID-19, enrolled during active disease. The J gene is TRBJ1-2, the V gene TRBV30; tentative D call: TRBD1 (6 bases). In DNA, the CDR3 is TGTGCCTGGAGGCCCACAGGGTCGGGTGGCTACACCTTC. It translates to CAWRPTGSGGYTF. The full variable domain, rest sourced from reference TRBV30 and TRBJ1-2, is SQTIHQWPATLVQPVGSPLSLECTVEGTSNPNLYWYRQAAGRGLQLLFYSVGIGQISSEVPQNLSASRPQDRQFILSSKKLLLSDSGFYLCAWRPTGSGGYTFGSGTRLTVV.